The subject of this entry is one TCR beta chain. Its target is unknown. The data were obtained in a study of T cells in localized non-small cell lung cancer. CDR3 size: 14 residues. Deletions cut 5 bases from V and 5 bases from J, with 16 bases between. The germline CDR1 and CDR2 sequences are MNHEY and SMNVEV (reference sequence). The table came from immunoSEQ multiplex PCR; TCRdb's copy has only in-frame clones and leaves some out. The sample lists 40,000 or so clones; 81% were seen once. Study observations and caveats: Tumor showed lower T cell clonality than uninvolved adjacent lung, where it was highest. Density of T cells in blood, when higher, went with longer overall survival.

The chain joins TRBV27 to TRBJ2-7, with D maybe TRBD2 (6 bases). The sequences come from peripheral blood mononuclear cells, collected before any cancer treatment. The clonotype originates from a male donor aged 60 or over with stage II lung adenocarcinoma. CDR3: CASSPLGGEDEQYF. CDR3 sequence (DNA): TGTGCCAGCAGTCCCCTGGGGGGAGAGGACGAGCAGTACTTC.